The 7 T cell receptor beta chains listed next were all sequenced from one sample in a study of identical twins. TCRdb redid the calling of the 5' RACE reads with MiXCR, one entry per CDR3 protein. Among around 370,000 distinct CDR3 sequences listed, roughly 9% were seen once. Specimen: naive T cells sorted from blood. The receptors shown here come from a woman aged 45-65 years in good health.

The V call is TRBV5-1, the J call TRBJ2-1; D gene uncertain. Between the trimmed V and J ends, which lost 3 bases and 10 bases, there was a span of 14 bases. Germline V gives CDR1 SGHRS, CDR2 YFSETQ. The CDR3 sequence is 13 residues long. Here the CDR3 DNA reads TGCGCCAGCAGCTCTCCCGGGTGGGAAGAGCAGTTCTTC. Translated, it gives CASSSPGWEEQFF.

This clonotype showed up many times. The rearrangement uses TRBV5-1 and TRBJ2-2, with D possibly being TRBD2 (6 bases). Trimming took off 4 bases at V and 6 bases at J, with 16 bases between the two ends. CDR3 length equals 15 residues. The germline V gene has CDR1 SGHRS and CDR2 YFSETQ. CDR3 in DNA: TGCGCCAGCAGCGGACGGGACTTAAGGCCCGGGGAGCTGTTTTTT. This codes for CASSGRDLRPGELFF.

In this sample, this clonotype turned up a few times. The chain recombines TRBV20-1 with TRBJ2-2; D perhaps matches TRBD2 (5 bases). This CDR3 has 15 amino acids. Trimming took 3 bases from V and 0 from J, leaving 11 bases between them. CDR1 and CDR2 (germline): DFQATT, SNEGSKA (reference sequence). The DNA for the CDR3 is TGCAGTGCTAGTGGCCTAGCAGCGAACACCGGGGAGCTGTTTTTT. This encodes CSASGLAANTGELFF.

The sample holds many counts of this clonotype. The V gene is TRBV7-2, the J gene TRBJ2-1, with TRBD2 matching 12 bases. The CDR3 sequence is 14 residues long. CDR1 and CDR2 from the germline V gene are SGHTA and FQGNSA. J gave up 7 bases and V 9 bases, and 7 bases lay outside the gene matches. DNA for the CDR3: TGTGCCAGTTTGACTAGCGGGAGTAAAAATGAGCAGTTCTTC. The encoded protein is CASLTSGSKNEQFF.

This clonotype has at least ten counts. The DNA for the CDR3 is TGTGCCAGCTCACCGAGTGGGGGAGACGAGACCCAGTACTTC. Translated, it gives CASSPSGGDETQYF. The rearrangement joins TRBV18 to TRBJ2-5; D might be TRBD1 or TRBD2, each matching 5 bases. Deletions cut 3 bases from V and 5 bases from J, with 13 bases between. CDR3 length: 14 residues. The germline CDR1 and CDR2 sequences are KGHSH and LQKENI.

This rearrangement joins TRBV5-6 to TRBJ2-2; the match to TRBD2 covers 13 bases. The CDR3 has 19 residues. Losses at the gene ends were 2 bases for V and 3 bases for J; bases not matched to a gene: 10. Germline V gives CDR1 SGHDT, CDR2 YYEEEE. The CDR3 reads CASSFSLTSGRRDTGELFF. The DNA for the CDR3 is TGTGCCAGCAGCTTTTCATTGACTAGCGGGAGGCGAGACACCGGGGAGCTGTTTTTT.

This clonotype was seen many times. This CDR3 reads CATSDAGKDTQYF. The CDR3 region has the DNA TGTGCCACCAGTGACGCCGGGAAAGATACGCAGTATTTT. V is TRBV24-1 and J is TRBJ2-3; perhaps TRBD2 as D (5 bases). Germline lookup yields CDR1 KGHDR and CDR2 SFDVKD. The CDR3 spans 13 residues. V dropped 4 bases and J dropped 5 bases, with 9 bases sitting between them.